This T cell receptor beta chain was found in a study of neurological immune-mediated disorders. This clonotype was seen at least ten times. A single record per CDR3 protein comes from TCRdb applying MiXCR to the 5' RACE reads. The sample holds about 70,000 distinct CDR3 sequences, 3% to 4% seen once. Per the germline V gene, CDR1 is MDHEN and CDR2 is SYDVKM. V was trimmed by 8 bases and J by 3 bases, leaving 18 bases between them. The CDR3 totals 15 residues. Source material: PBMCs. The origin of this receptor is a woman in her forties or fifties with multiple sclerosis. The V gene is TRBV28, the J gene TRBJ2-3; possible D gene TRBD2, 6 bases. CDR3 in DNA: TGTGCCAGCGGAGTGCCCGCCGCGGGAACAGATACGCAGTATTTT. This gives the protein CASGVPAAGTDTQYF.